The 14 T cell receptor beta chains below were found in one sample sequenced in a study of a mutant IDH1 vaccine in newly diagnosed glioma. Produced via immunoSEQ multiplex PCR; TCRdb's table is partial and in-frame only. The repertoire holds tens of thousands of clones, with 85% to 90% as singletons. The time point is: week 35, safety follow-up. One vaccine dose held 300 ug of mutant IDH1 20-mer peptide and came with topical imiquimod. These receptors have no identified antigens. This material consisted of PBMCs, taken from a glioma patient whose treatment included an IDH1 peptide vaccine. Every receptor here comes from a man aged 35-49 years with glioma.

A few counts support this clone. V gene TRBV9 combines with J gene TRBJ1-1; 8 nucleotides agree with TRBD1. Germline-derived CDR1 and CDR2 are SGDLS and YYNGEE. This CDR3 spans 14 amino acids. With 4 bases clipped from V and 4 bases from J, the junction kept 6 bases outside the gene matches. The CDR3 loop is CASSPSTGGTEAFF. CDR3 DNA sequence: TGTGCCAGCAGCCCAAGTACAGGGGGCACTGAAGCTTTCTTT.

The chain joins TRBV7-8 to TRBJ1-1; the match to TRBD1 covers 9 bases. The CDR3 is 13 residues long. Germline V gene lookup returns CDR1 SGHVS and CDR2 FQNEAQ. With 7 bases clipped from V and 11 bases from J, the junction kept 11 bases outside the gene matches. CDR3 coding DNA: TGTGCCAGCAAAGGGACAGGGATCGATTCGGCTTTCTTT. Translating gives CASKGTGIDSAFF. Using reference TRBV7-8 and TRBJ1-1 for the parts outside the CDR3, the full variable domain is GAGVSQSPRYKVAKRGQDVALRCDPISGHVSLFWYQQALGQGPEFLTYFQNEAQLDKSGLPSDRFFAERPEGSVSTLKIQRTQQEDSAVYLCASKGTGIDSAFFGQGTRLTVV.

The V gene is TRBV7-3, the J gene TRBJ2-5; TRBD1 agrees at 8 bases. The V gene end was trimmed by 5 bases and the J gene end by 4 bases; junction bases not matched to a gene: 3. CDR3 length equals 13 residues. Germline V gene data show CDR1 as SGHTA and CDR2 as FQGTGA. The CDR3 coding sequence is TGTGCCAGCAGCGCAACAGGGGGAGAGACCCAGTACTTC. Translation: CASSATGGETQYF.

The chain has TRBV5-1 and TRBJ1-1; TRBD1 aligns across 8 bases. Trimming removed 4 bases from V and 0 bases from J; junction bases left unmatched: 14. The CDR3 covers 18 residues. Germline V gene lookup returns CDR1 SGHRS and CDR2 YFSETQ. The CDR3 here is CASSPGPRGRGMNTEAFF. CDR3 DNA: TGCGCCAGCAGCCCTGGGCCCAGGGGGCGCGGAATGAACACTGAAGCTTTCTTT.

The rearrangement uses TRBV7-2 and TRBJ2-3; D is uncertain. CDR3 length: 11 residues. Germline V gene data show CDR1 as SGHTA and CDR2 as FQGNSA. With 5 bases removed from V and 5 bases from J, the gap between germline ends came to 5 bases. The CDR3 bases are TGTGCCAGCAGCCAGAGAGATACGCAGTATTTT. Translation gives CASSQRDTQYF.

V is TRBV11-2 and J is TRBJ2-5, with no clear D. The J call is in doubt because the DNA end fits TRBJ2-7 better. The CDR3 contains 11 residues. CDR1 SGHAT and CDR2 FQNNGV come from the germline V gene. The CDR3 coding sequence is TGTGCCAGCAGCGGCCCCTACGAGCAGTACTTC. Protein: CASSGPYEQYF.

This sequence joins TRBV6-1 and TRBJ1-1; D unclear. Germline lookup yields CDR1 MNHNS and CDR2 SASEGT. The CDR3 sequence is 13 residues long. Trimming stripped 3 bases from V and 5 bases from J, with 10 bases between. CDR3 coding DNA: TGTGCCAGCAGTGATATGGGGAAGACTGAAGCTTTCTTT. Residues: CASSDMGKTEAFF.

The V gene is TRBV27, the J gene TRBJ2-7; 7 bases align to TRBD2. The CDR3 loop spans 17 amino acids. V was pared by 3 bases and J by 3 bases, with 14 bases of the junction left unmatched. Germline V gene lookup returns CDR1 MNHEY and CDR2 SMNVEV (reference sequence). CDR3 sequence reads: CASSFIRFGGGRYEQYF. The CDR3 bases are TGTGCCAGCAGTTTTATTCGGTTTGGCGGGGGACGCTACGAGCAGTACTTC.

CDR3 DNA: TGTGCCAGCAGCTCGGGGCCCGCGGGCCCCTACGAGCAGTACTTC. Protein sequence: CASSSGPAGPYEQYF. The rearrangement joins TRBV9 to TRBJ2-7, with D perhaps given as TRBD1 or TRBD2 (5 bases each). Germline-derived CDR1 and CDR2 are SGDLS and YYNGEE. The CDR3 runs to 15 residues. The V end lost 4 bases, the J end lost 2 bases, and 16 bases lay between the germline ends.

The CDR3: CASRARGREDTEAFF. CDR3 DNA: TGTGCCAGCAGGGCGAGGGGAAGAGAGGACACTGAAGCTTTCTTT. The V gene is TRBV2, the J gene TRBJ1-1; D possibly corresponds to TRBD1 (5 bases). The germline V gene has CDR1 SNHLY and CDR2 FYNNEI. V was clipped by 6 bases and J by 3 bases, with 17 bases between them. The CDR3 runs to 15 residues. The whole variable domain, filled in from reference TRBV2 and TRBJ1-1, reads EPEVTQTPSHQVTQMGQEVILRCVPISNHLYFYWYRQILGQKVEFLVSFYNNEISEKSEIFDDQFSVERPDGSNFTLKIRSTKLEDSAMYFCASRARGREDTEAFFGQGTRLTVV.

The chain couples TRBV6-6 to TRBJ2-3, with D possibly being TRBD1 or TRBD2 (5 bases each). Looked up from germline, CDR1 is MNHNY and CDR2 is SVGAGI (reference sequence). Trimming took off 8 bases at V and 2 bases at J, with 20 bases between the two ends. The CDR3 is 16 residues long. As DNA, the CDR3 is TGTGCCAGCCTACTCGGGGACCAACCGCACACAGATACGCAGTATTTT. As protein: CASLLGDQPHTDTQYF.

The chain couples TRBV6-5 to TRBJ2-1; D is unclear. The CDR3 has 15 residues. CDR1 MNHEY and CDR2 SVGAGI come from the germline V gene. Trimming pared 0 bases from V and 2 bases from J, leaving 8 bases between. CDR3 sequence (DNA): TGTGCCAGCAGTTACTCTGATGGAACCTACAATGAGCAGTTCTTC. It yields the protein CASSYSDGTYNEQFF.

The V and J genes are TRBV7-3 and TRBJ2-3, with a possible D match to TRBD2 (6 bases). This CDR3 contains 15 residues. The germline V and J ends were trimmed by 2 bases and 1 base, with 10 bases remaining between them. CDR1 is SGHTA, CDR2 FQGTGA, per germline. The CDR3, as DNA: TGTGCCAGCAGCTTAGGCGGGACTCGCACAGATACGCAGTATTTT. Protein sequence: CASSLGGTRTDTQYF. Together with reference TRBV7-3 and TRBJ2-3, the CDR3 gives the full variable domain: GAGVSQTPSNKVTEKGKYVELRCDPISGHTALYWYRQSLGQGPEFLIYFQGTGAADDSGLPNDRFFAVRPEGSVSTLKIQRTERGDSAVYLCASSLGGTRTDTQYFGPGTRLTVL.

The CDR3 region is CAISESTGTGGADGYTF. The CDR3 DNA sequence: TGTGCCATCAGTGAGTCGACCGGGACAGGGGGCGCGGATGGCTACACCTTC. The rearrangement joins TRBV10-3 to TRBJ1-2, with 12 bases lining up with TRBD1. V gave up 0 bases and J gave up 6 bases; unmatched junction bases: 8. This CDR3 region has 17 residues. The germline CDR1 and CDR2 sequences are ENHRY and SYGVKD.